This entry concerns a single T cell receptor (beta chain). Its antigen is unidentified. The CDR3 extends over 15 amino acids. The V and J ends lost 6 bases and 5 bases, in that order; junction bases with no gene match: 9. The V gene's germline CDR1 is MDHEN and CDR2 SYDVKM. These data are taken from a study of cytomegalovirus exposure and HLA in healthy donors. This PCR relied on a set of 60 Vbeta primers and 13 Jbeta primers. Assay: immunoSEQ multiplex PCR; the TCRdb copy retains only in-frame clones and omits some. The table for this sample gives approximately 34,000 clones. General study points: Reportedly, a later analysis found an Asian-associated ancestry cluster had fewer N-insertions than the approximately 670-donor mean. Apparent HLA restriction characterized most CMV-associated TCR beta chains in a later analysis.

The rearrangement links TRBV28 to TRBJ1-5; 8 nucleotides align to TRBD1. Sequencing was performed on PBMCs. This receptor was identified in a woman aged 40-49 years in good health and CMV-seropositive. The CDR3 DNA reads TGTGCCAGCAGCCTTGGACAGGGACAACATCAGCCCCAGCATTTT. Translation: CASSLGQGQHQPQHF. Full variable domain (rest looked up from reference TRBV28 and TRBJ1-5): DVKVTQSSRYLVKRTGEKVFLECVQDMDHENMFWYRQDPGLGLRLIYFSYDVKMKEKGDIPEGYSVSREKKERFSLILESASTNQTSMYLCASSLGQGQHQPQHFGDGTRLSIL.